Listed below are T cell receptor beta chains from one sample, sequenced in a study of T cells after posttransplantation cyclophosphamide. This table comes from immunoSEQ multiplex PCR, and its TCRdb copy is limited to in-frame clones, with some not included. The sample holds 35,000 to 45,000 clones, and no clone turns up only once. The sample taken for sequencing was PBMCs. These receptors were taken from a man between 40 and 49 years old in good health, CMV-negative, and a related stem cell transplant donor. The CDR3 runs from the conserved cysteine through the conserved F or W. D genes are given only for firm matches. Clone size is given for some rows only: seen once, a few or many times, or a class if the clone is expanded.

d_call | j_call | clone_size | v_call | cdr3_nt | cdr3_aa
TRBD1 | TRBJ1-6 | many | TRBV4-1 | TGCGCCAGCAGCCAAGACTCGGGACAGGGGGCCTATAATTCACCCCTCCACTTT | CASSQDSGQGAYNSPLHF
TRBD2 | TRBJ2-3 | many | TRBV2 | TGTGCCAGCAGTGATGGTAGCGGGAGATTAACGCAGTATTTT | CASSDGSGRLTQYF
TRBD2 | TRBJ2-2 | many | TRBV5-1 | TGCGCCAGCAGCTTGAACGGGAGGGCCCACACCGGGGAGCTGTTTTTT | CASSLNGRAHTGELFF
NA | TRBJ2-1 | NA | TRBV7-8 | TGTGCCAGCAGCTATATGACCACTAAAATCATTAACAATGAGCAGTTCTTC | CASSYMTTKIINNEQFF
TRBD2 | TRBJ2-1 | many | TRBV6-5 | TGTGCCAGCAGTATCTTAGCGGGGGGGGTAAATGAGCAGTTCTTC | CASSILAGGVNEQFF
TRBD1 | TRBJ1-3 | many | TRBV2 | TGTGCCAGCAGTGACCGGGACAGGGGAGGAAACACCATATATTTT | CASSDRDRGGNTIYF
NA | TRBJ2-1 | many | TRBV11-2 | TGTGCCAGCAGCTTAGAGAGGGGAGGGACAAAGTTCTTC | CASSLERGGTKFF
NA | TRBJ2-1 | many | TRBV5-6 | TGTGCCAGCAGCTTGGCCATAGGTGGAGGGGATGAGCAGTTCTTC | CASSLAIGGGDEQFF
TRBD2 | TRBJ2-1 | many | TRBV19 | TGTGCCAGTAGTACGGGGGGGAGGAATGAGCAGTTCTTC | CASSTGGRNEQFF
NA | TRBJ2-2 | many | TRBV27 | TGTGCCAGCAGTTTATGGACGGGGAGCGGCACCGGGGAGCTGTTTTTT | CASSLWTGSGTGELFF
TRBD2 | TRBJ2-3 | few | TRBV27 | TGTGCCAGCAGTTTTGGACTAGCGGGTAGCACAGATACGCAGTATTTT | CASSFGLAGSTDTQYF
NA | TRBJ1-1 | many | TRBV6-5 | TGTGCCAGCAGTAAAACAGGGAACACTGAAGCTTTCTTT | CASSKTGNTEAFF
NA | TRBJ1-2 | NA | TRBV11-2 | TGTGCCAGCAGCACCAGACAGAGTCACTATGGCTACACCTTC | CASSTRQSHYGYTF
TRBD2 | TRBJ2-3 | few | TRBV5-1 | TGCGCCAGCAGCGTTAGCGGGGGGGCAGGCACAGATACGCAGTATTTT | CASSVSGGAGTDTQYF
NA | TRBJ2-3 | many | TRBV18 | TGTGCCAGCTCACCGCCAGGGGCTCCAGATACGCAGTATTTT | CASSPPGAPDTQYF
NA | TRBJ2-3 | few | TRBV5-1 | TGCGCCAGCAGCTTGGCGGCTAGCGAGTTCACAGATACGCAGTATTTT | CASSLAASEFTDTQYF
TRBD1 | TRBJ1-6 | few | TRBV4-1 | TGCGCCAGCAGCAAAGAGATCGGGACAGGGAATTCACCCCTCCACTTT | CASSKEIGTGNSPLHF
NA | TRBJ2-1 | NA | TRBV29-1 | TGCAGCGTTGGAGAGGCCAATGAGCAGTTCTTC | CSVGEANEQFF
NA | TRBJ1-6 | many | TRBV19 | TGTGCCAGTAGTATTGAGCCAGGGGCCCTGCAAGCCCTCCACTTT | CASSIEPGALQALHF
TRBD1 | TRBJ2-1 | many | TRBV4-1 | TGCGCCAGCAGCCAAGGGTCGGGGACAGGGACCTACAATGAGCAGTTCTTC | CASSQGSGTGTYNEQFF
NA | TRBJ1-2 | many | TRBV6-5 | TGTGCCAGTCATAGCGGGAAAAACTATGGCTACACCTTC | CASHSGKNYGYTF
NA | TRBJ2-2 | many | TRBV5-5 | TGTGCCAGCAGCTTGGGGCGTCGGGACACCGGGGAGCTGTTTTTT | CASSLGRRDTGELFF
TRBD2 | TRBJ2-2 | many | TRBV19 | TGTGCCAGTAGAAGCGGGGGGGCTGGCGGGGAGCTGTTTTTT | CASRSGGAGGELFF
NA | TRBJ1-2 | many | TRBV7-9 | TGTGCCAGCAGCCTCCTGGACAGACTCTGGAACTATGGCTACACCTTC | CASSLLDRLWNYGYTF
TRBD1 | TRBJ1-6 | many | TRBV19 | TGTGCCAGTGCAGGCGACAGGGGGAATTCACCCCTCCACTTT | CASAGDRGNSPLHF
TRBD2 | TRBJ2-1 | many | TRBV4-1 | TGCGCCAGCAGCCAAGATTTGGCGGGGGGAGCAAATGAGCAGTTCTTC | CASSQDLAGGANEQFF
TRBD2 | TRBJ2-3 | NA | TRBV9 | TGTGCCAGCAGCGTGGGCGCGGGGGGCCTTTCTGGGTCAGATACGCAGTATTTT | CASSVGAGGLSGSDTQYF
NA | TRBJ2-3 | many | TRBV2 | TGTGCCAGCAGCTCGGGGGTTACCACAGATACGCAGTATTTT | CASSSGVTTDTQYF
NA | TRBJ2-4 | few | TRBV7-2 | TGTGCCAGCAGCCCCCTGGGTAGAGGTCTAGCCAAAAACATTCAGTACTTC | CASSPLGRGLAKNIQYF
NA | TRBJ1-1 | many | TRBV5-4 | TGTGCCAGCAGCCGACTACCCACCTCCCCGAAGAACACTGAAGCTTTCTTT | CASSRLPTSPKNTEAFF
NA | TRBJ2-3 | many | TRBV4-1 | TGCGCCAGCAGCCGTGAACTAGTTAGGACAGATACGCAGTATTTT | CASSRELVRTDTQYF
NA | TRBJ2-5 | NA | TRBV15 | TGTGCCACCAGCAGAGACAGGATGGAGACCCAGTACTTC | CATSRDRMETQYF
TRBD2 | TRBJ2-7 | few | TRBV7-2 | TGTGCCAGCAGCTTAGCGGATGGACTAGCGGGGGCCTACGAGCAGTACTTC | CASSLADGLAGAYEQYF
NA | TRBJ1-5 | many | TRBV9 | TGTGCCAGCAGCGTATTGGGGGACAAGGTTGTTCGTAGCAATCAGCCCCAGCATTTT | CASSVLGDKVVRSNQPQHF
NA | TRBJ1-4 | many | TRBV11-2 | TGTGCCAGCAGCTTAGAGTGGGCACCCACTAATGAAAAACTGTTTTTT | CASSLEWAPTNEKLFF
NA | TRBJ2-2 | many | TRBV7-8 | TGTGCCAGCAGCCCGCCCCCCGCGCGTGTAAACACCGGGGAGCTGTTTTTT | CASSPPPARVNTGELFF
NA | TRBJ2-2 | many | TRBV7-2 | TGTGCCAGCAGCTTCGTTGGGACAAACACCGGGGAGCTGTTTTTT | CASSFVGTNTGELFF
TRBD1 | TRBJ2-6 | many | TRBV27 | TGTGCCAGCAGTTTTCGAGGACAGGGCCTCTCTGGGGCCAACGTCCTGACTTTC | CASSFRGQGLSGANVLTF
NA | TRBJ1-2 | many | TRBV6-1 | TGTGCCAGCAGGTTGACAGTTAACTATGGCTACACCTTC | CASRLTVNYGYTF
NA | TRBJ2-2 | many | TRBV6-4 | TGTGCCAGCAGTGAATCCGTCACCGGGGAGCTGTTTTTT | CASSESVTGELFF
NA | TRBJ1-2 | many | TRBV4-3 | TGCGCCAGCAGCCAAGTATCCGGGTTTGGCTACACCTTC | CASSQVSGFGYTF
NA | TRBJ1-6 | NA | TRBV7-9 | TGTGCCAGCAGCCTCGATTGGAGCTCACCCCTCCACTTT | CASSLDWSSPLHF
NA | TRBJ1-6 | NA | TRBV30 | TGTGCCTGGAGTAAAGAGAGTTCCTATAATTCACCCCTCCACTTT | CAWSKESSYNSPLHF
TRBD2 | TRBJ2-1 | many | TRBV6-5 | TGTGCCAGCAGTTCGGGACTAATTTACAATGAGCAGTTCTTC | CASSSGLIYNEQFF
NA | TRBJ2-5 | NA | TRBV9 | TGTGCCAGCAGCGGACAACAGGGAGAGACCCAGTACTTC | CASSGQQGETQYF